This T cell receptor beta chain was recovered during a study of cytomegalovirus exposure and HLA in healthy donors. Germline CDR1 and CDR2: SGHRS and YFSETQ. The CDR3 totals 12 residues. V was cut by 1 base and J by 5 bases, with 5 bases left in between. 60 Vbeta and 13 Jbeta primers were used in PCR. TCRdb's copy holds only in-frame clones and misses some; the assay was immunoSEQ multiplex PCR. The sample contains about 160,000 clones, around 80% of which appear only once. This clone turned up a few times. Sample: PBMCs. The V gene is TRBV5-1, the J gene TRBJ2-3, with D perhaps matching TRBD1 (5 bases). This receptor was obtained from a woman aged 25 to 39 in good health and CMV-seropositive. The CDR3 bases are TGCGCCAGCAGCTTGACAGGAGATACGCAGTATTTT. Translating it yields CASSLTGDTQYF. Variable domain in full (rest from reference TRBV5-1 and TRBJ2-3): KAGVTQTPRYLIKTRGQQVTLSCSPISGHRSVSWYQQTPGQGLQFLFEYFSETQRNKGNFPGRFSGRQFSNSRSEMNVSTLELGDSALYLCASSLTGDTQYFGPGTRLTVL.